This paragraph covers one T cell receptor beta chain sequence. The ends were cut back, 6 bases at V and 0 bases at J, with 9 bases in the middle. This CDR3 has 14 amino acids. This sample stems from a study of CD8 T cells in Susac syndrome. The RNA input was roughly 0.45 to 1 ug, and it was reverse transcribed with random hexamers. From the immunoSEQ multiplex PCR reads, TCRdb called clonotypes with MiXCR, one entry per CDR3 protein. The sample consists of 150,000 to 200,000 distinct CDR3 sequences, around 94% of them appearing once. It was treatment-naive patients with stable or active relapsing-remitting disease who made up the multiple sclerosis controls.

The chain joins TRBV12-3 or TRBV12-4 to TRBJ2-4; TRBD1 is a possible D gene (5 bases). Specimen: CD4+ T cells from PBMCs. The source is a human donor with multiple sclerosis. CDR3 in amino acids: CASSTTVAKNIQYF. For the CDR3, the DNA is TGTGCCAGCAGCACGACAGTAGCCAAAAACATTCAGTACTTC.